This entry lists 29 T cell receptor beta chains sequenced from one sample in a study of response to subunit inactivated influenza vaccine. One entry per CDR3 protein results from TCRdb running MiXCR on the RT-PCR reads. In the table there are roughly 500,000 distinct CDR3 sequences, 25% of which are singletons. Sample: CD4+ T cells sorted from PBMCs, taken 4 to 6 days after vaccination. All receptors come from a man aged 50-59 years who received an inactivated influenza vaccine.

A few counts support this clonotype. V is TRBV20-1 and J is TRBJ2-3, with D unresolved. The V end lost 0 bases, the J end lost 0 bases, and 10 bases lay between the germline ends. The CDR3 is 15 amino acids. Germline CDR1 DFQATT, CDR2 SNEGSKA (reference sequence). CDR3 in DNA: TGCAGTGCTAGAGACGGCCGGCGAAGCACAGATACGCAGTATTTT. It encodes CSARDGRRSTDTQYF.

The gene calls are TRBV7-9 and TRBJ2-3, with D tentatively TRBD1 (5 bases). CDR1 is SEHNR, CDR2 FQNEAQ, per germline (reference sequence). There are 15 residues in the CDR3. V was trimmed by 3 bases and J by 0 bases, leaving 10 bases between them. In DNA form, the CDR3 reads TGTGCCAGCAGCTTCGACAGTACTAGCACAGATACGCAGTATTTT. Protein: CASSFDSTSTDTQYF.

This clonotype was seen many times. The chain has TRBV5-1 and TRBJ2-1; 10 nucleotides agree with TRBD2. Germline values: CDR1 SGHRS, CDR2 YFSETQ. The trim removed 4 bases at V and 4 bases at J, leaving 5 bases unmatched. The CDR3 consists of 15 residues. This CDR3 reads CASSPSGRDYNEQFF. CDR3 coding DNA: TGCGCCAGCAGCCCCAGCGGGAGGGATTACAATGAGCAGTTCTTC. Filled out from reference TRBV5-1 and TRBJ2-1, the complete variable domain reads KAGVTQTPRYLIKTRGQQVTLSCSPISGHRSVSWYQQTPGQGLQFLFEYFSETQRNKGNFPGRFSGRQFSNSRSEMNVSTLELGDSALYLCASSPSGRDYNEQFFGPGTRLTVL.

This clonotype was counted many times. V is TRBV20-1 and J is TRBJ2-5; 10 bases are shared with TRBD2. Germline values: CDR1 DFQATT, CDR2 SNEGSKA (reference sequence). The length of the CDR3 is 14 residues. V gave up 4 bases and J gave up 2 bases; unmatched junction bases: 4. The CDR3 here is CSATILAGQETQYF. In DNA form, the CDR3 reads TGCAGTGCTACCATACTAGCGGGACAAGAGACCCAGTACTTC.

This clonotype has only a few counts. The junction departs from the called germline gene at one end, perhaps through a read error. The rearrangement joins TRBV20-1 to TRBJ2-7, with 8 bases that match TRBD2. Germline CDR1 DFQATT, CDR2 SNEGSKA (reference sequence). The CDR3 is 18 residues long. The CDR3 DNA reads as TGCTGTGCTAGAGATTCATCGCTCTATCACAGCGGGAGTTCCGAGCAGTACTTC. Protein product: CCARDSSLYHSGSSEQYF.

This clonotype has more than one count but fewer than ten. The V and J genes are TRBV7-2 and TRBJ2-1, with TRBD2 matching 7 bases. J was trimmed by 6 bases and V by 2 bases; bases with no gene match: 1. The V gene's germline CDR1 is SGHTA and CDR2 FQGNSA. The CDR3 consists of 13 residues. The CDR3 loop is CASSLQRGNEQFF. The CDR3 DNA follows: TGTGCCAGCAGCTTACAGCGGGGCAATGAGCAGTTCTTC.

The chain carries TRBV5-6 and TRBJ2-5, with 8 positions matching TRBD2. This CDR3 contains 16 residues. Germline CDR1 is SGHDT and CDR2 is YYEEEE. Losses at the gene ends were 1 base for V and 2 bases for J; bases not matched to a gene: 7. CDR3 amino acids: CASSLKLAGNQETQYF. CDR3 in DNA: TGTGCCAGCAGCTTGAAGTTAGCGGGGAATCAAGAGACCCAGTACTTC.

This clonotype came up once. This chain joins TRBV7-9 and TRBJ1-3, with D unresolved. Germline V gene lookup returns CDR1 SEHNR and CDR2 FQNEAQ (reference sequence). The CDR3 runs 14 residues. Trimming removed 2 bases from V and 2 bases from J, with 7 bases in between. The CDR3 loop reads CASSLMSAGNTIYF. For the CDR3, the DNA is TGTGCCAGCAGCTTAATGTCAGCTGGAAACACCATATATTTT.

The J gene is TRBJ2-5, the V gene TRBV7-2; possibly TRBD1 or TRBD2 for D (7 bases each). This CDR3 region has 15 residues. The germline CDR1 and CDR2 sequences are SGHTA and FQGNSA. Trimming took 2 bases from V and 4 from J, leaving 14 bases between them. CDR3 protein: CASSLLGRGGETQYF. For the CDR3, the DNA is TGTGCCAGCAGCTTACTAGGCAGGGGGGGAGAGACCCAGTACTTC.

This clonotype has only a few counts. The V and J genes are TRBV20-1 and TRBJ2-2, with 14 bases matching TRBD2. After removal of 6 bases from V and 6 bases from J, the junction contained 9 bases not matched to a gene. Germline V gene sequence: CDR1 DFQATT, CDR2 SNEGSKA (reference sequence). The CDR3 loop spans 16 amino acids. The CDR3 here is CSARTSGRNRAGELFF. Here the CDR3 DNA reads TGCAGTGCAAGGACTAGCGGGAGGAATAGGGCCGGGGAGCTGTTTTTT.

J is TRBJ2-7 and V is TRBV6-1; TRBD1 aligns across 7 bases. The CDR3 covers 16 residues. Per germline, CDR1 MNHNS and CDR2 SASEGT. V shed 4 bases and J 0 bases; nucleotides not matched to a gene: 9. CDR3 coding DNA: TGTGCCAGCAGTGCGTGGACAGGCGTTAGCTCCTACGAGCAGTACTTC. Translating it yields CASSAWTGVSSYEQYF.

The gene calls are TRBV6-5 and TRBJ1-2, with 7 bases aligning to TRBD1. Looked up from germline, CDR1 is MNHEY and CDR2 is SVGAGI. This CDR3 has 14 residues. V lost 3 bases and J lost 2; bases outside the gene matches: 3. The CDR3 sequence is CASSYQTGNYGYTF. CDR3 DNA sequence: TGTGCCAGCAGTTATCAGACAGGGAACTATGGCTACACCTTC.

The chain combines TRBV15 with TRBJ2-2, with 8 positions matching TRBD1. Germline CDR1 LNHNV, CDR2 YYDKDF (reference sequence). The CDR3 sequence is 15 residues long. V trimming: 9 bases; J trimming: 2 bases; junction bases outside the gene matches: 8. CDR3 amino acids: CATTGGTINTGELFF. In DNA, the CDR3 is TGTGCCACTACAGGGGGGACAATCAACACCGGGGAGCTGTTTTTT.

The chain couples TRBV12-3 or TRBV12-4 to TRBJ2-1, with TRBD1 matching 9 bases. This CDR3 contains 15 residues. Trimming took 3 bases from V and 6 from J; bases not matched to a gene: 6. The CDR3 nucleotides read TGTGCCAGCAGTTTCGGGACAGGGCCTTCCAATGAGCAGTTCTTC. This gives the protein CASSFGTGPSNEQFF.

V gene TRBV7-2 combines with J gene TRBJ2-5; 10 nucleotides align to TRBD2. Germline V gives CDR1 SGHTA, CDR2 FQGNSA. This CDR3 spans 16 amino acids. V was clipped by 5 bases and J by 5 bases; unmatched bases: 11. The CDR3 DNA reads TGTGCCAGCAGCCTCAAGCGGGGGGGAGCATGGGAGACCCAGTACTTC. This translates into CASSLKRGGAWETQYF. The full variable domain, rest sourced from reference TRBV7-2 and TRBJ2-5, is GAGVSQSPSNKVTEKGKDVELRCDPISGHTALYWYRQSLGQGLEFLIYFQGNSAPDKSGLPSDRFSAERTGGSVSTLTIQRTQQEDSAVYLCASSLKRGGAWETQYFGPGTRLLVL.

This sequence joins TRBV20-1 and TRBJ1-4; D remains unclear. V lost 6 bases, J lost 0 bases, and 11 bases lay in between. The CDR3 is 14 amino acids. The germline CDR1 and CDR2 sequences are DFQATT and SNEGSKA (reference sequence). CDR3 in amino acids: CSAEGATTNEKLFF. The CDR3 DNA reads TGCAGTGCAGAGGGCGCCACAACTAATGAAAAACTGTTTTTT.

This clonotype was counted once. This chain uses TRBV28 with TRBJ1-2; no definite D call. V lost 9 bases and J lost 1, with 3 bases in between. Germline V gene data show CDR1 as MDHEN and CDR2 as SYDVKM. The CDR3 is 10 residues long. This chain's CDR3 is CARNNYGYTF. Written as DNA, the CDR3 is TGTGCCAGGAATAACTATGGCTACACCTTC.

The chain is built from TRBV4-3 and TRBJ2-3, with TRBD2 as a possible D gene (5 bases). This CDR3 region has 16 residues. Trimming stripped 1 base from V and 1 base from J, with 12 bases between. Germline V gene sequence: CDR1 LGHNA, CDR2 YSLEER. The CDR3 DNA sequence: TGCGCCAGCAGCCAAGTACGGGGAGTCGGCACAGATACGCAGTATTTT. Protein product: CASSQVRGVGTDTQYF.

This chain links TRBV24-1 with TRBJ2-2; 9 nucleotides align to TRBD1. The junction had 9 bases not matched to a gene; V was cut back by 4 bases and J by 4 bases. The germline V gene encodes CDR1 KGHDR and CDR2 SFDVKD. The CDR3 has 17 amino acids. The CDR3 loop reads CATSEPTGTGTTGELFF. The CDR3 DNA reads TGTGCCACCAGTGAACCTACCGGGACAGGGACCACCGGGGAGCTGTTTTTT.

This clonotype came up a few times. The chain recombines TRBV15 with TRBJ2-1; 10 positions agree with TRBD1. Trimming removed 1 base from V and 6 bases from J; junction bases left unmatched: 6. The CDR3 totals 16 residues. Germline V gene data show CDR1 as LNHNV and CDR2 as YYDKDF (reference sequence). The CDR3: CATSRAPGQGTNEQFF. The CDR3 nucleotides read TGTGCCACCAGCAGAGCCCCGGGACAGGGGACCAATGAGCAGTTCTTC.

The table lists this clonotype with a few counts. This sequence joins TRBV20-1 and TRBJ2-5; TRBD1 matches at 11 bases. The CDR3 contains 14 residues. V shed 2 bases, J shed 5 bases, and the junction held 4 bases outside the gene matches. Looked up from germline, CDR1 is DFQATT and CDR2 is SNEGSKA (reference sequence). CDR3 DNA: TGCAGTGCTAGACCGGGACAGGGGGTTGAGACCCAGTACTTC. Its protein product is CSARPGQGVETQYF.

The gene calls are TRBV20-1 and TRBJ2-5; D call uncertain. CDR3 length: 20 residues. CDR1 is DFQATT and CDR2 is SNEGSKA in the germline V gene (reference sequence). V was clipped by 3 bases and J by 1 base, with 30 bases between them. CDR3 sequence reads: CSASTPFGGSIGVVQETQYF. In nucleotides, the CDR3 is TGCAGTGCTAGTACCCCCTTTGGCGGTTCCATTGGGGTAGTCCAAGAGACCCAGTACTTC.

This chain links TRBV5-1 with TRBJ1-1, with D possibly matching TRBD1 (5 bases). V was trimmed by 0 bases and J by 1 base, leaving 16 bases between them. CDR3 length equals 17 residues. Germline CDR1 reads SGHRS; CDR2 reads YFSETQ. The CDR3 nucleotides are TGCGCCAGCAGCTTGGCCCTATCCCAGGGAACGAACACTGAAGCTTTCTTT. This translates into CASSLALSQGTNTEAFF. Using reference TRBV5-1 and TRBJ1-1 for the parts outside the CDR3, the full variable domain is KAGVTQTPRYLIKTRGQQVTLSCSPISGHRSVSWYQQTPGQGLQFLFEYFSETQRNKGNFPGRFSGRQFSNSRSEMNVSTLELGDSALYLCASSLALSQGTNTEAFFGQGTRLTVV.

V and J are TRBV20-1 and TRBJ2-3, with D perhaps assigned TRBD1 or TRBD2 (5 bases each). Germline V gene sequence: CDR1 DFQATT, CDR2 SNEGSKA (reference sequence). The germline V and J ends were trimmed by 5 bases and 3 bases, with 18 bases remaining between them. The CDR3 is made up of 15 amino acids. The CDR3 protein is CSAPGTAPLTDTQYF. Here the CDR3 DNA reads TGCAGTGCTCCCGGGACCGCACCTTTGACAGATACGCAGTATTTT.

In this sample, this clonotype turned up a few times. Germline is not matched at one junction end, which may reflect a read error. The chain joins TRBV4-3 to TRBJ2-7; 7 nucleotides agree with TRBD1. CDR3 length equals 15 residues. Germline V gene sequence: CDR1 LGHNA, CDR2 YSLEER. CDR3 nucleotide sequence: TGCGCCAGCAGTCAAGAGGCACAGGGGAGAAACGAGCAGTACTTC. Protein product: CASSQEAQGRNEQYF.

This clonotype has a handful of counts. This chain uses TRBV5-6 with TRBJ1-1; D not resolved. The germline V gene encodes CDR1 SGHDT and CDR2 YYEEEE. Between the trimmed V and J ends, which lost 4 bases and 7 bases, there was a span of 14 bases. This CDR3 has 13 residues. In DNA, the CDR3 is TGTGCCAGCAGCGCGCGCGTTAACTTTGAAGCTTTCTTT. Translating it yields CASSARVNFEAFF.

This clonotype was recorded a few times. This rearrangement joins TRBV28 to TRBJ2-1; D may be TRBD2 (7 bases). This CDR3 spans 14 amino acids. Trimming took 2 bases from V and 9 from J, leaving 14 bases between them. Germline V CDR1 and CDR2: MDHEN, SYDVKM. CDR3 amino acids: CASSLIRGGGEQFF. CDR3 DNA sequence: TGTGCCAGCAGTTTAATTCGCGGGGGCGGTGAGCAGTTCTTC.

The table lists this clonotype with a few counts. This chain uses TRBV20-1 with TRBJ2-4, with 8 nucleotides matching TRBD1. CDR1 is DFQATT and CDR2 is SNEGSKA in the germline V gene (reference sequence). The CDR3 length is 15 residues. J gave up 4 bases and V 3 bases, and 8 bases lay outside the gene matches. CDR3 amino acids: CSASIRGQIKNIQYF. Written as DNA, the CDR3 is TGCAGTGCTAGTATCAGGGGGCAGATTAAAAACATTCAGTACTTC.

The chain combines TRBV5-1 with TRBJ1-1; 7 nucleotides agree with TRBD1. The V and J ends lost 4 bases and 9 bases, in that order; junction bases with no gene match: 9. Germline values: CDR1 SGHRS, CDR2 YFSETQ. CDR3 length: 13 residues. The CDR3 region has the DNA TGCGCCAGCAGCCCGGGCGTGGACAGGAAAGCTTTCTTT. Protein: CASSPGVDRKAFF.